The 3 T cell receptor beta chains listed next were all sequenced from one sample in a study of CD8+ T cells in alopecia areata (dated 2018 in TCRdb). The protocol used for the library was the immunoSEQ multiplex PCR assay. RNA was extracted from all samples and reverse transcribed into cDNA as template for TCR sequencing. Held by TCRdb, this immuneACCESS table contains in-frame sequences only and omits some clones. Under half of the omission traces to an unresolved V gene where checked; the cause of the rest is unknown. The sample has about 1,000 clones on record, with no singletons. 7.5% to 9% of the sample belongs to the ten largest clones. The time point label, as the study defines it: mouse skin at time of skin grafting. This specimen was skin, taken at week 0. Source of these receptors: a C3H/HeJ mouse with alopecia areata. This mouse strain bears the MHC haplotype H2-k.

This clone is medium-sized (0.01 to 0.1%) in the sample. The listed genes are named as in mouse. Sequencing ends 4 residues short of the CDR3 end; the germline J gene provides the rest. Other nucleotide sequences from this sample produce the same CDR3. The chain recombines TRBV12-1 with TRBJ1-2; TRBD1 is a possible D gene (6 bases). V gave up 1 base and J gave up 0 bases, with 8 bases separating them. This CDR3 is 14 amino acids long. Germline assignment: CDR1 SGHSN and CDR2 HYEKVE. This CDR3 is CASSLDRANSDYTF. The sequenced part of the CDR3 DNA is TGTGCCAGCTCTCTGGACAGAGCAAACTCC.

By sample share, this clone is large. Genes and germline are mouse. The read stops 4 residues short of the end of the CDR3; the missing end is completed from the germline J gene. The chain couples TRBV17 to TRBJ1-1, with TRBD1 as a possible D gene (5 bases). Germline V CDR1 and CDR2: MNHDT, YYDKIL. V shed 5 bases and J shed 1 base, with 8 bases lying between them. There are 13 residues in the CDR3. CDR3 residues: CASSSDRNTEVFF. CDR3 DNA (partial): TGTGCTAGCAGTTCAGACAGAAACACA. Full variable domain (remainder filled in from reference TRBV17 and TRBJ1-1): DTTVKQNPRYKLARVGKPVNLICSQTMNHDTMYWYQKKPNQAPKLLLFYYDKILNREADTFEKFQSSRPNNSFCSLYIGSAGLEYSAMYLCASSSDRNTEVFFGKGTRLTVV.

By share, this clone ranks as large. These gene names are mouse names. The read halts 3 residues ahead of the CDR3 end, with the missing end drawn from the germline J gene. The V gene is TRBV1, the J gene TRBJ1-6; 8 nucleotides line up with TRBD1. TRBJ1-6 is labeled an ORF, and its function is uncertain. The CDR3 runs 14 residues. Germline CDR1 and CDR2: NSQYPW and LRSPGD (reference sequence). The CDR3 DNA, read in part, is TGCACCTGCAGTGGAGCCCCGGGACAGGATTCC. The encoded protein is CTCSGAPGQDS. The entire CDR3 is CTCSGAPGQDSLYF.